This T cell receptor (beta chain) was identified during a study of cytomegalovirus exposure and HLA in healthy donors. Of note for this clone: Antigen: not known.

Study conclusions and caveats: According to an earlier analysis, most TCR beta V segments yielded productive rearrangements about 87% or about 30% of the time. Follow-up analysis later connected one missense variant in DCLRE1C with trimming of TCR beta V- and J-genes.

The V and J ends lost 5 bases and 2 bases, in that order; junction bases with no gene match: 12. This CDR3 has 17 amino acids. CDR1 and CDR2 from the germline V gene are MNHEY and SMNVEV (reference sequence). PCR primers comprised 60 Vbeta and 13 Jbeta primers. The repertoire was sequenced with immunoSEQ multiplex PCR; TCRdb's copy has only in-frame clones and lacks some. The repertoire has 110,000 to 150,000 clones, about three quarters of them found once; the top ten carry about 3.9%. This rearrangement joins TRBV27 to TRBJ2-1; TRBD1 matches at 7 bases. The sequencing input was PBMCs. The receptor comes from a man between 18 and 35 years old in good health and CMV-seronegative. CDR3 nucleotides: TGTGCCAGCAGTCCTAACCCGGGGACAGTAGCCTACAATGAGCAGTTCTTC. Residues: CASSPNPGTVAYNEQFF.